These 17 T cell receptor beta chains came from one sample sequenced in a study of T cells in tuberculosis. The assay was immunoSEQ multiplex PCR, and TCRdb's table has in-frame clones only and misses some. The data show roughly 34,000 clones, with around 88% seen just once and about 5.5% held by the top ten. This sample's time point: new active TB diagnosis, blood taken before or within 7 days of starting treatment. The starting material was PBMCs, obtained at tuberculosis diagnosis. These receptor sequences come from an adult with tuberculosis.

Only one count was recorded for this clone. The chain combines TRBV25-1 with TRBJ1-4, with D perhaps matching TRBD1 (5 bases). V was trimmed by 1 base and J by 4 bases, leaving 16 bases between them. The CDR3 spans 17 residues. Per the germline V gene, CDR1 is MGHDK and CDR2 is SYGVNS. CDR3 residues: CASSESPLRQNNEKLFF. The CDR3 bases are TGTGCCAGCAGTGAATCCCCACTGAGACAGAATAATGAAAAACTGTTTTTT.

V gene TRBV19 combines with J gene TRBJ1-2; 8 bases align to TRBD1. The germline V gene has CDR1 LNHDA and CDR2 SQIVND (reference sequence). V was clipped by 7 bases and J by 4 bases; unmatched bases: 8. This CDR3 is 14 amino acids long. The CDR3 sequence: CASIRDGTGYGYTF. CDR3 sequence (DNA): TGTGCCAGTATCCGAGATGGGACAGGCTATGGCTACACCTTC.

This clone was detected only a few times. CDR3 region: CASNLANYEQYF. In nucleotides, the CDR3 is TGTGCCAGCAATCTAGCGAACTACGAGCAGTACTTC. This sequence joins TRBV2 and TRBJ2-7, with D maybe TRBD2 (6 bases). V dropped 7 bases and J dropped 3 bases, with 10 bases sitting between them. Germline CDR1 SNHLY, CDR2 FYNNEI. The CDR3 is 12 amino acids. Supplemented by reference TRBV2 and TRBJ2-7, the full variable domain reads EPEVTQTPSHQVTQMGQEVILRCVPISNHLYFYWYRQILGQKVEFLVSFYNNEISEKSEIFDDQFSVERPDGSNFTLKIRSTKLEDSAMYFCASNLANYEQYFGPGTRLTVT.

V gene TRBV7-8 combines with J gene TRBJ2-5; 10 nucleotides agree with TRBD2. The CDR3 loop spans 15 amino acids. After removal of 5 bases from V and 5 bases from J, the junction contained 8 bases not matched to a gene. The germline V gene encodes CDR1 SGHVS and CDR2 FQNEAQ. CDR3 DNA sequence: TGTGCCAGCAGCCGGAGCGGGGGGGTTGTGGAGACCCAGTACTTC. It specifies CASSRSGGVVETQYF.

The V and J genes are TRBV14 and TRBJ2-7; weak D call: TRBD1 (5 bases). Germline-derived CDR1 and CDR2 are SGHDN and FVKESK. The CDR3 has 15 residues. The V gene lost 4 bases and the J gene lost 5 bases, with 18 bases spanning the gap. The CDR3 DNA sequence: TGTGCCAGCAGCCCCACCCGCAGGGTTACTAACGAGCAGTACTTC. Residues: CASSPTRRVTNEQYF.

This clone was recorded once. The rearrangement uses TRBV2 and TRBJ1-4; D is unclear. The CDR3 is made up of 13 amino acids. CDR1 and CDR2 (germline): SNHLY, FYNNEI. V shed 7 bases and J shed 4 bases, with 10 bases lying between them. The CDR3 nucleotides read TGTGCCAGCACCAGACGGAGTAATGAAAAACTGTTTTTT. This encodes CASTRRSNEKLFF.

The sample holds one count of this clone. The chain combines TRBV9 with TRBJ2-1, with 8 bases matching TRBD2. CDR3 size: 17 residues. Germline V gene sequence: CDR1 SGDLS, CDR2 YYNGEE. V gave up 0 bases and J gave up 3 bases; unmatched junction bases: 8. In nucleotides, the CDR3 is TGTGCCAGCAGCGTAGAACTAGCGGAATCCATCTACAATGAGCAGTTCTTC. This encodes CASSVELAESIYNEQFF.

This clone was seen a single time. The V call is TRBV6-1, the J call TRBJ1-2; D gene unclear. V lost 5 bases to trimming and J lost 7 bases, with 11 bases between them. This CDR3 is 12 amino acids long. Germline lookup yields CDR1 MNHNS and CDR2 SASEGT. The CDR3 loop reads CASSRHETGYTF. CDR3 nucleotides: TGTGCCAGCAGTCGACACGAGACTGGCTACACCTTC.

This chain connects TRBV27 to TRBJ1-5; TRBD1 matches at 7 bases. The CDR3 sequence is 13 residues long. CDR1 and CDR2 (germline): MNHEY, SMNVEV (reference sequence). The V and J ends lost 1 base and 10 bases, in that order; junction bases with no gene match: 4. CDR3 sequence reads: CASSLYRQGPQHF. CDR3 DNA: TGTGCCAGCAGTTTATATCGACAGGGTCCCCAGCATTTT.

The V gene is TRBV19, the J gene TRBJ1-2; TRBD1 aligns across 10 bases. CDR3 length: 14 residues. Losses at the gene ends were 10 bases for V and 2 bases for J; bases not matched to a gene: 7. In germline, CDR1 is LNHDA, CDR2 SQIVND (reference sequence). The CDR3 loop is CATRRDRGNYGYTF. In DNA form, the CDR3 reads TGTGCCACTCGGCGGGACAGGGGAAACTATGGCTACACCTTC.

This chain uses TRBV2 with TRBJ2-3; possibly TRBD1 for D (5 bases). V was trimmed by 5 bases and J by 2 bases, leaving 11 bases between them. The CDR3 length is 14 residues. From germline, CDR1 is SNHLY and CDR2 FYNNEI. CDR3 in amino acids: CASSLTGYTDTQYF. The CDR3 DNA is TGTGCCAGCAGTCTAACAGGCTACACAGATACGCAGTATTTT.

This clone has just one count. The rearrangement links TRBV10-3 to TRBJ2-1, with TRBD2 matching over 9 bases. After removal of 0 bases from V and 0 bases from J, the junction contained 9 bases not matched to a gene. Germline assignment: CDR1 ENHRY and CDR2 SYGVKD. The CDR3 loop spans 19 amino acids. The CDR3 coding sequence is TGTGCCATCAGTGAGTCGAATAGCGGGGGCCTCAGCTCCTACAATGAGCAGTTCTTC. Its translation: CAISESNSGGLSSYNEQFF.

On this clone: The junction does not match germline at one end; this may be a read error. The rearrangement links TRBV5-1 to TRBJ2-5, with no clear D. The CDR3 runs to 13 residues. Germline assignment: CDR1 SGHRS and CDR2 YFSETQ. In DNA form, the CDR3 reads TGCGCCAGCAGGTTGGCGGAGCAAGAGACCCAGTACTTC. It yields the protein CASRLAEQETQYF.

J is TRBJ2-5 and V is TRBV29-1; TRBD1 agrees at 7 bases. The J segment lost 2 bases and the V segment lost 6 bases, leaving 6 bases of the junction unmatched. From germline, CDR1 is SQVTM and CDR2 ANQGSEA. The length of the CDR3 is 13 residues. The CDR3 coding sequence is TGCAGCGTGGAATCGACAGGGCAAGAGACCCAGTACTTC. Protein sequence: CSVESTGQETQYF.

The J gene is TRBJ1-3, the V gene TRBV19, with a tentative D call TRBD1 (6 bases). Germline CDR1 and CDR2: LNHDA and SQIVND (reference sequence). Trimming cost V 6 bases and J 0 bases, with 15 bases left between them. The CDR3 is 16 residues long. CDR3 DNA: TGTGCCAGTAGATATTCGACAGGCAGCTCTGGAAACACCATATATTTT. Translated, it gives CASRYSTGSSGNTIYF.

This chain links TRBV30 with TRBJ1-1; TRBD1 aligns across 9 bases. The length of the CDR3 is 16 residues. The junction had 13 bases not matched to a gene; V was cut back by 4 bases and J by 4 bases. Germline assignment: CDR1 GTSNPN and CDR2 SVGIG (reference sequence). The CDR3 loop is CAWNKKPGQGTTEAFF. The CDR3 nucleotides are TGTGCCTGGAATAAGAAGCCGGGACAGGGTACCACTGAAGCTTTCTTT. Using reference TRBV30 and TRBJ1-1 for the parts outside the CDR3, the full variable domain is SQTIHQWPATLVQPVGSPLSLECTVEGTSNPNLYWYRQAAGRGLQLLFYSVGIGQISSEVPQNLSASRPQDRQFILSSKKLLLSDSGFYLCAWNKKPGQGTTEAFFGQGTRLTVV.

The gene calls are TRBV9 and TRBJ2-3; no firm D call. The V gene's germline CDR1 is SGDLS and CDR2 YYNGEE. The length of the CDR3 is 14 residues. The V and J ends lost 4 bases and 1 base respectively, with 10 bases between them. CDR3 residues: CASSLAVGTDTQYF. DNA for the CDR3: TGTGCCAGCAGCCTCGCGGTTGGCACAGATACGCAGTATTTT. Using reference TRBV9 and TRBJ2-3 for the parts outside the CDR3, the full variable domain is DSGVTQTPKHLITATGQRVTLRCSPRSGDLSVYWYQQSLDQGLQFLIQYYNGEERAKGNILERFSAQQFPDLHSELNLSSLELGDSALYFCASSLAVGTDTQYFGPGTRLTVL.